This T cell receptor (beta chain) was identified during a study of cytomegalovirus exposure and HLA in healthy donors. Study-level results: Available immune exposure information was restricted to CMV serostatus only. The majority of CMV-associated TCR beta chains were reported as apparently HLA-restricted in a later analysis.

This CDR3 has 16 residues. CDR1 is SGHNT and CDR2 is YYREEE in the germline V gene (reference sequence). V shed 4 bases and J shed 2 bases, with 15 bases lying between them. Both 60 Vbeta primers and 13 Jbeta primers went into the PCR. Generated by immunoSEQ multiplex PCR, the TCRdb table keeps only in-frame clones and is missing some. Its table lists about 140,000 clones. Worth noting for this clone: Its antigen is unknown.

This rearrangement joins TRBV5-4 to TRBJ2-2; D is perhaps TRBD1 (6 bases). What was sequenced was PBMCs. This receptor was identified in a male donor in good health and CMV-seronegative. Here the CDR3 reads CASSSVNRVNTGELFF. For the CDR3, the DNA is TGTGCCAGCAGCAGCGTCAACAGGGTTAACACCGGGGAGCTGTTTTTT.